The sequence of this T cell receptor beta chain was determined in a study of T cell changes during pregnancy in multiple sclerosis. TCRdb's copy holds only in-frame clones and misses some; the assay was immunoSEQ multiplex PCR. The sample holds tens of thousands of clones; 80% to 95% are singletons and the top ten take 0.43%. The source is a female donor with multiple sclerosis, enrolled in a pregnancy study. The sequenced sample was CD4+ T cells from peripheral blood mononuclear cells, obtained before pregnancy.

The CDR3 loop is CASSVGATGADGTEAFF. The DNA of the CDR3 is TGTGCCAGCAGCGTAGGCGCGACAGGGGCCGACGGGACTGAAGCTTTCTTT. V gene TRBV9 combines with J gene TRBJ1-1; 8 bases fit TRBD1. V shed 0 bases and J 5 bases; nucleotides not matched to a gene: 12. The CDR3 has 17 amino acids. The germline CDR1 and CDR2 sequences are SGDLS and YYNGEE.